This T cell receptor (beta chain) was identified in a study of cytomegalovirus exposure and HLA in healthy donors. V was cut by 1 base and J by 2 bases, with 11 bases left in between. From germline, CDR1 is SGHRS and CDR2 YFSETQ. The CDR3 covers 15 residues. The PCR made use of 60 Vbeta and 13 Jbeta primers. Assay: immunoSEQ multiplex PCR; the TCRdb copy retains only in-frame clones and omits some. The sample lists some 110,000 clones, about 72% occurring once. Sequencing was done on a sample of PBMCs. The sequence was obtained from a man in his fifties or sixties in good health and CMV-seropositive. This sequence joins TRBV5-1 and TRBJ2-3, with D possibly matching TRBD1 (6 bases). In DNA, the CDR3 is TGCGCCAGCAGCTTGTTTGGACAGCACACAGATACGCAGTATTTT. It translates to CASSLFGQHTDTQYF.